Below are 10 T cell receptor beta chains sequenced from a single sample in a study of T-cell memory formation after mild COVID-19. One entry per CDR3 protein results from TCRdb running MiXCR on the 5' RACE reads. This table holds under 600,000 distinct CDR3 sequences, about 20% found once. Source material: PBMCs or a T cell subset sorted from them (not recorded which). The source of these receptors is an adult woman who had mild COVID-19 (a few samples of this study predate the infection). Cell type and time point are not known.

The chain couples TRBV6-6 to TRBJ1-2, with 9 bases identical to TRBD1. The CDR3 is 15 amino acids. Germline CDR1 reads MNHNY; CDR2 reads SVGAGI (reference sequence). The trim removed 3 bases at V and 4 bases at J, leaving 6 bases unmatched. CDR3 protein: CASSYGTGLPYGYTF. The CDR3 DNA reads TGTGCCAGCAGTTATGGGACAGGGCTTCCCTATGGCTACACCTTC.

In its sample, this clonotype was seen a few times. The chain couples TRBV3-1 to TRBJ2-7, with 8 bases that match TRBD1. The germline CDR1 and CDR2 sequences are LGHDT and YNNKEL (reference sequence). J gave up 2 bases and V 3 bases, and 3 bases lay outside the gene matches. This CDR3 is 14 amino acids long. This CDR3 reads CASSQTGDTYEQYF. The CDR3 bases are TGTGCCAGCAGCCAGACAGGGGACACCTACGAGCAGTACTTC.

This clonotype was seen many times. This chain joins TRBV4-1 and TRBJ2-7; no clear D. This CDR3 spans 15 amino acids. The germline V gene encodes CDR1 MGHRA and CDR2 YSYEKL. V was trimmed by 0 bases and J by 5 bases, leaving 14 bases between them. The CDR3 here is CASSQDSWAVDEQYF. The CDR3 DNA sequence: TGCGCCAGCAGCCAAGACTCGTGGGCAGTTGACGAGCAGTACTTC.

This clonotype was detected only a few times. The chain employs TRBV2 and TRBJ2-1; no definite D call. Germline V gives CDR1 SNHLY, CDR2 FYNNEI. CDR3 length: 12 residues. Trimming cost V 4 bases and J 2 bases, with 3 bases left between them. CDR3 protein: CASSGTYNEQFF. CDR3 bases: TGTGCCAGCAGTGGAACCTACAATGAGCAGTTCTTC.

This clonotype was seen a handful of times. The genes are TRBV14 and TRBJ2-3; D unresolved. Germline V gene sequence: CDR1 SGHDN, CDR2 FVKESK. The CDR3 extends over 13 amino acids. V lost 4 bases, J lost 2 bases, and 7 bases lay in between. CDR3 nucleotide sequence: TGTGCCAGCAGCCGCCATCACACAGATACGCAGTATTTT. It specifies CASSRHHTDTQYF.

This clonotype was counted a few times. The chain's CDR3 is CSYQGDSNQPQHF. DNA of the CDR3: TGCAGCTACCAGGGAGATAGCAATCAGCCCCAGCATTTT. This chain connects TRBV29-1 to TRBJ1-5, with D maybe TRBD1 (5 bases). Germline lookup yields CDR1 SQVTM and CDR2 ANQGSEA. The V and J ends lost 8 bases and 0 bases respectively, with 11 bases between them. The CDR3 is 13 residues long.

This clonotype was detected only a few times. The V call is TRBV14, the J call TRBJ2-7, with 10 nucleotides matching TRBD2. Trimming cost V 4 bases and J 4 bases; bases outside gene matches: 22. Germline-derived CDR1 and CDR2 are SGHDN and FVKESK. The CDR3 length is 20 residues. The DNA for the CDR3 is TGTGCCAGCAGCCTAGGACTAGCGGAGACCACACCCTGGGCCTATTACGAGCAGTACTTC. Translating it yields CASSLGLAETTPWAYYEQYF.

In this sample, this clonotype turned up a few times. V gene TRBV18 combines with J gene TRBJ2-1; no clear D. Germline V gene sequence: CDR1 KGHSH, CDR2 LQKENI. V lost 2 bases and J 10 bases, leaving 12 bases between the germline ends. CDR3 size: 13 residues. The CDR3 is CASSPELLSEQFF. The CDR3 DNA reads as TGTGCCAGCTCACCAGAGCTCCTCAGCGAGCAGTTCTTC.

This clonotype was seen a few times. This chain connects TRBV29-1 to TRBJ1-2; no definite D call. The CDR3 has 13 amino acids. CDR1 and CDR2 (germline): SQVTM, ANQGSEA. Trimming shortened V by 4 bases and J by 1 base, and 10 bases separated the two germline ends. For the CDR3, the DNA is TGCAGCGTTGTTCCTCTGGGTAACTATGGCTACACCTTC. Its protein is CSVVPLGNYGYTF.

The gene calls are TRBV19 and TRBJ1-1, with D uncertain. V dropped 3 bases and J dropped 4 bases, with 15 bases sitting between them. This CDR3 spans 15 amino acids. Germline V gene data show CDR1 as LNHDA and CDR2 as SQIVND (reference sequence). CDR3 nucleotides: TGTGCCAGTAGTATCGGAAGCGAGGACTCCACTGAAGCTTTCTTT. The encoded protein is CASSIGSEDSTEAFF.